The clone carrying this TCR beta chain is a singleton in its sample. The antigen remains undetermined. The sample originates from a study of T cell responses to AZD1222 COVID-19 vaccine. Study results and caveats: White British people made up most donors, females outnumbered males, and clonal diversity was possibly underestimated. Spike regions recognized by vaccine-associated CD4 TCRs spanned the protein, led by 160-218 and 743-854. Targeting of unmutated variant regions was reportedly seen in nearly half of spike-specific TCRs.

This CDR3 has 14 residues. The trim removed 5 bases at V and 0 bases at J, leaving 1 base unmatched. From germline, CDR1 is SGHTA and CDR2 FQGNSA. Second-dose timings of about 4 or about 12 weeks were pooled. The data were produced by immunoSEQ multiplex PCR, yet TCRdb's version contains in-frame clones alone and is incomplete. The table lists 150,000 to 160,000 clones, around 87% of them singletons, with roughly 9.1% in the top ten. The chain combines TRBV7-2 with TRBJ2-7, with 10 bases aligning to TRBD1. The clonotype comes from an adult who received the AZD1222 COVID-19 vaccine. Sequenced here: peripheral blood, sampled 28 days after the second AZD1222 dose. The CDR3 nucleotides read TGTGCCAGCAGCCGGACAGGGGGCTCCTACGAGCAGTACTTC. Translating it yields CASSRTGGSYEQYF.